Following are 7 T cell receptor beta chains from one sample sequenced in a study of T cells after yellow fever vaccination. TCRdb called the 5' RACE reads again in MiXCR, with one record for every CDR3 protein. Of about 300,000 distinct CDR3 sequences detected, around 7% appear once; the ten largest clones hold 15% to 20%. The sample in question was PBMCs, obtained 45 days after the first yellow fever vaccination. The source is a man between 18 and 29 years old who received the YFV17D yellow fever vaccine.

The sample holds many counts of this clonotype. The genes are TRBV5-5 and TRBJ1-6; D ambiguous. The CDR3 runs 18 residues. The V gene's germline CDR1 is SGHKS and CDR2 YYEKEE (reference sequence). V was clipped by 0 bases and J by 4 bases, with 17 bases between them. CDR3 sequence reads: CASSLGHVSRGYNSPLHF. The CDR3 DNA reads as TGTGCCAGCAGCTTGGGCCACGTCTCCCGTGGATATAATTCACCCCTCCACTTT. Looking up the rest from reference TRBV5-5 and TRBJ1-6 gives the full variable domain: DAGVTQSPTHLIKTRGQQVTLRCSPISGHKSVSWYQQVLGQGPQFIFQYYEKEERGRGNFPDRFSARQFPNYSSELNVNALLLGDSALYLCASSLGHVSRGYNSPLHFGNGTRLTVT.

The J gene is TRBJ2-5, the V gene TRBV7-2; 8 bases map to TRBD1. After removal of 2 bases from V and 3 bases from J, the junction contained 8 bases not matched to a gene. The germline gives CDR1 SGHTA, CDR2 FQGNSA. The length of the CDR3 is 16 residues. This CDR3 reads CASSLNFGQGKETQYF. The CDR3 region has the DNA TGTGCCAGCAGCTTAAATTTCGGACAGGGAAAAGAGACCCAGTACTTC.

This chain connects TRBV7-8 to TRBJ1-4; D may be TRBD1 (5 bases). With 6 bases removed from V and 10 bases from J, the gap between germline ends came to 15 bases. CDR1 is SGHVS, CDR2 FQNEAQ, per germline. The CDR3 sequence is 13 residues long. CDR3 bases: TGTGCCAGCAGTTCTCCGGGGGAACGAAAACTGTTTTTT. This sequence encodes CASSSPGERKLFF.

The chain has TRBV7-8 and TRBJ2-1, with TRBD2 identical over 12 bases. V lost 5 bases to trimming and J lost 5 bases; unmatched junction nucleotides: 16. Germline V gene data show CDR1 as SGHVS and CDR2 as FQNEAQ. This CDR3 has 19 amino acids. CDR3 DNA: TGTGCCAGCAGCGTCCTTCCTGGGGGGGGACTAGCGGGCCACAATGAGCAGTTCTTC. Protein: CASSVLPGGGLAGHNEQFF.

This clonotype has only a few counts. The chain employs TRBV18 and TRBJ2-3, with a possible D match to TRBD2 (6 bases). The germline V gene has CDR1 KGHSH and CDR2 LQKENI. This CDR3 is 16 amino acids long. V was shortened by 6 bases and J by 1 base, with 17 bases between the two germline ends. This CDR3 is CASSAPTPGGTDTQYF. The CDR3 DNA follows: TGTGCCAGCTCCGCACCCACACCGGGGGGCACAGATACGCAGTATTTT.

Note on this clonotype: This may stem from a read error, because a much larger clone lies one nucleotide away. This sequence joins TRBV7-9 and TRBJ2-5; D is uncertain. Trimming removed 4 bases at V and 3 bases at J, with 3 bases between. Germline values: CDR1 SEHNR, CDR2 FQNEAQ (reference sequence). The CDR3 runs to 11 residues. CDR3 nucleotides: TGTGCCAGCAGCTACGAAGAGACCCAGTACTTC. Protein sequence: CASSYEETQYF.

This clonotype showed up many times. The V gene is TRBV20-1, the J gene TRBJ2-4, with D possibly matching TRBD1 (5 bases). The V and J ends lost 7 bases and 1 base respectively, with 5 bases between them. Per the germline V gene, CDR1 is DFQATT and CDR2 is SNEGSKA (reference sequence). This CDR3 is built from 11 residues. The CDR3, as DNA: TGCAGTGAGGGGGCCAAAAACATTCAGTACTTC. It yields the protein CSEGAKNIQYF.